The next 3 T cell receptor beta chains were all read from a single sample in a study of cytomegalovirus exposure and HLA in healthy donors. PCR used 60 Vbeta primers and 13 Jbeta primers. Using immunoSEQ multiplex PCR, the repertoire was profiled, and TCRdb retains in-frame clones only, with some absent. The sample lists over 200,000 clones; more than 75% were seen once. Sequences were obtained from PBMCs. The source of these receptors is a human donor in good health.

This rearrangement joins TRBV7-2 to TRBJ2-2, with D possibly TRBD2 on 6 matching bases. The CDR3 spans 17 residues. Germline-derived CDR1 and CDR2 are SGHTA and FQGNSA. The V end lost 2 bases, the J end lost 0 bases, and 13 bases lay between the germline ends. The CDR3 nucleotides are TGTGCCAGCAGCTTAACTGGGGCGGGGTCGAACACCGGGGAGCTGTTTTTT. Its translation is CASSLTGAGSNTGELFF.

The CDR3 region is CASSQPGEYEQYF. The CDR3 DNA reads as TGTGCCAGCAGCCAACCGGGAGAATACGAGCAGTACTTC. This rearrangement joins TRBV16 to TRBJ2-7, with a tentative D call TRBD2 (6 bases). V lost 2 bases and J lost 4, with 9 bases in between. Germline lookup yields CDR1 KGHSY and CDR2 FQNENV. There are 13 residues in the CDR3.

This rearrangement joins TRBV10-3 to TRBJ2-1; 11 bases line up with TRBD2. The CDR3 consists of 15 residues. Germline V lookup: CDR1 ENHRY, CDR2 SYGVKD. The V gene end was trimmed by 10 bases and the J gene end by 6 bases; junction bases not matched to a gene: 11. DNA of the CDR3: TGTGCCACCCAGGGACTAGCGGAAGGTGGCAATGAGCAGTTCTTC. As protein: CATQGLAEGGNEQFF.